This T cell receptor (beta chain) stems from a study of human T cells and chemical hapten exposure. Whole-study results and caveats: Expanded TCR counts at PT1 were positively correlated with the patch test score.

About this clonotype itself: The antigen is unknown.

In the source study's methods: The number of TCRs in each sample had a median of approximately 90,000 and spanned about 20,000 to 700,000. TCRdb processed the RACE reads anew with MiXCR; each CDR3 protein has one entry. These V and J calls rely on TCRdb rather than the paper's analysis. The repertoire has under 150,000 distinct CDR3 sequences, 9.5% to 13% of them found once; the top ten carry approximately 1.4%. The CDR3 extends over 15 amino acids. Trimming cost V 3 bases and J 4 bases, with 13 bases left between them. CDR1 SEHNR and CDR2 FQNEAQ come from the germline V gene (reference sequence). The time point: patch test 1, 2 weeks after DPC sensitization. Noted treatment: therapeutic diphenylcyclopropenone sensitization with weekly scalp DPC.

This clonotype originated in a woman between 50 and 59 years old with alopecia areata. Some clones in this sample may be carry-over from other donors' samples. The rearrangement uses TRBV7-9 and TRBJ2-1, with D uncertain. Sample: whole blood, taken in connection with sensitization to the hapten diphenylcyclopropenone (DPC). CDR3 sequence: CASSFGAVLYNEQFF. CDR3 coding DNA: TGTGCCAGCAGCTTTGGTGCGGTCCTTTACAATGAGCAGTTCTTC.